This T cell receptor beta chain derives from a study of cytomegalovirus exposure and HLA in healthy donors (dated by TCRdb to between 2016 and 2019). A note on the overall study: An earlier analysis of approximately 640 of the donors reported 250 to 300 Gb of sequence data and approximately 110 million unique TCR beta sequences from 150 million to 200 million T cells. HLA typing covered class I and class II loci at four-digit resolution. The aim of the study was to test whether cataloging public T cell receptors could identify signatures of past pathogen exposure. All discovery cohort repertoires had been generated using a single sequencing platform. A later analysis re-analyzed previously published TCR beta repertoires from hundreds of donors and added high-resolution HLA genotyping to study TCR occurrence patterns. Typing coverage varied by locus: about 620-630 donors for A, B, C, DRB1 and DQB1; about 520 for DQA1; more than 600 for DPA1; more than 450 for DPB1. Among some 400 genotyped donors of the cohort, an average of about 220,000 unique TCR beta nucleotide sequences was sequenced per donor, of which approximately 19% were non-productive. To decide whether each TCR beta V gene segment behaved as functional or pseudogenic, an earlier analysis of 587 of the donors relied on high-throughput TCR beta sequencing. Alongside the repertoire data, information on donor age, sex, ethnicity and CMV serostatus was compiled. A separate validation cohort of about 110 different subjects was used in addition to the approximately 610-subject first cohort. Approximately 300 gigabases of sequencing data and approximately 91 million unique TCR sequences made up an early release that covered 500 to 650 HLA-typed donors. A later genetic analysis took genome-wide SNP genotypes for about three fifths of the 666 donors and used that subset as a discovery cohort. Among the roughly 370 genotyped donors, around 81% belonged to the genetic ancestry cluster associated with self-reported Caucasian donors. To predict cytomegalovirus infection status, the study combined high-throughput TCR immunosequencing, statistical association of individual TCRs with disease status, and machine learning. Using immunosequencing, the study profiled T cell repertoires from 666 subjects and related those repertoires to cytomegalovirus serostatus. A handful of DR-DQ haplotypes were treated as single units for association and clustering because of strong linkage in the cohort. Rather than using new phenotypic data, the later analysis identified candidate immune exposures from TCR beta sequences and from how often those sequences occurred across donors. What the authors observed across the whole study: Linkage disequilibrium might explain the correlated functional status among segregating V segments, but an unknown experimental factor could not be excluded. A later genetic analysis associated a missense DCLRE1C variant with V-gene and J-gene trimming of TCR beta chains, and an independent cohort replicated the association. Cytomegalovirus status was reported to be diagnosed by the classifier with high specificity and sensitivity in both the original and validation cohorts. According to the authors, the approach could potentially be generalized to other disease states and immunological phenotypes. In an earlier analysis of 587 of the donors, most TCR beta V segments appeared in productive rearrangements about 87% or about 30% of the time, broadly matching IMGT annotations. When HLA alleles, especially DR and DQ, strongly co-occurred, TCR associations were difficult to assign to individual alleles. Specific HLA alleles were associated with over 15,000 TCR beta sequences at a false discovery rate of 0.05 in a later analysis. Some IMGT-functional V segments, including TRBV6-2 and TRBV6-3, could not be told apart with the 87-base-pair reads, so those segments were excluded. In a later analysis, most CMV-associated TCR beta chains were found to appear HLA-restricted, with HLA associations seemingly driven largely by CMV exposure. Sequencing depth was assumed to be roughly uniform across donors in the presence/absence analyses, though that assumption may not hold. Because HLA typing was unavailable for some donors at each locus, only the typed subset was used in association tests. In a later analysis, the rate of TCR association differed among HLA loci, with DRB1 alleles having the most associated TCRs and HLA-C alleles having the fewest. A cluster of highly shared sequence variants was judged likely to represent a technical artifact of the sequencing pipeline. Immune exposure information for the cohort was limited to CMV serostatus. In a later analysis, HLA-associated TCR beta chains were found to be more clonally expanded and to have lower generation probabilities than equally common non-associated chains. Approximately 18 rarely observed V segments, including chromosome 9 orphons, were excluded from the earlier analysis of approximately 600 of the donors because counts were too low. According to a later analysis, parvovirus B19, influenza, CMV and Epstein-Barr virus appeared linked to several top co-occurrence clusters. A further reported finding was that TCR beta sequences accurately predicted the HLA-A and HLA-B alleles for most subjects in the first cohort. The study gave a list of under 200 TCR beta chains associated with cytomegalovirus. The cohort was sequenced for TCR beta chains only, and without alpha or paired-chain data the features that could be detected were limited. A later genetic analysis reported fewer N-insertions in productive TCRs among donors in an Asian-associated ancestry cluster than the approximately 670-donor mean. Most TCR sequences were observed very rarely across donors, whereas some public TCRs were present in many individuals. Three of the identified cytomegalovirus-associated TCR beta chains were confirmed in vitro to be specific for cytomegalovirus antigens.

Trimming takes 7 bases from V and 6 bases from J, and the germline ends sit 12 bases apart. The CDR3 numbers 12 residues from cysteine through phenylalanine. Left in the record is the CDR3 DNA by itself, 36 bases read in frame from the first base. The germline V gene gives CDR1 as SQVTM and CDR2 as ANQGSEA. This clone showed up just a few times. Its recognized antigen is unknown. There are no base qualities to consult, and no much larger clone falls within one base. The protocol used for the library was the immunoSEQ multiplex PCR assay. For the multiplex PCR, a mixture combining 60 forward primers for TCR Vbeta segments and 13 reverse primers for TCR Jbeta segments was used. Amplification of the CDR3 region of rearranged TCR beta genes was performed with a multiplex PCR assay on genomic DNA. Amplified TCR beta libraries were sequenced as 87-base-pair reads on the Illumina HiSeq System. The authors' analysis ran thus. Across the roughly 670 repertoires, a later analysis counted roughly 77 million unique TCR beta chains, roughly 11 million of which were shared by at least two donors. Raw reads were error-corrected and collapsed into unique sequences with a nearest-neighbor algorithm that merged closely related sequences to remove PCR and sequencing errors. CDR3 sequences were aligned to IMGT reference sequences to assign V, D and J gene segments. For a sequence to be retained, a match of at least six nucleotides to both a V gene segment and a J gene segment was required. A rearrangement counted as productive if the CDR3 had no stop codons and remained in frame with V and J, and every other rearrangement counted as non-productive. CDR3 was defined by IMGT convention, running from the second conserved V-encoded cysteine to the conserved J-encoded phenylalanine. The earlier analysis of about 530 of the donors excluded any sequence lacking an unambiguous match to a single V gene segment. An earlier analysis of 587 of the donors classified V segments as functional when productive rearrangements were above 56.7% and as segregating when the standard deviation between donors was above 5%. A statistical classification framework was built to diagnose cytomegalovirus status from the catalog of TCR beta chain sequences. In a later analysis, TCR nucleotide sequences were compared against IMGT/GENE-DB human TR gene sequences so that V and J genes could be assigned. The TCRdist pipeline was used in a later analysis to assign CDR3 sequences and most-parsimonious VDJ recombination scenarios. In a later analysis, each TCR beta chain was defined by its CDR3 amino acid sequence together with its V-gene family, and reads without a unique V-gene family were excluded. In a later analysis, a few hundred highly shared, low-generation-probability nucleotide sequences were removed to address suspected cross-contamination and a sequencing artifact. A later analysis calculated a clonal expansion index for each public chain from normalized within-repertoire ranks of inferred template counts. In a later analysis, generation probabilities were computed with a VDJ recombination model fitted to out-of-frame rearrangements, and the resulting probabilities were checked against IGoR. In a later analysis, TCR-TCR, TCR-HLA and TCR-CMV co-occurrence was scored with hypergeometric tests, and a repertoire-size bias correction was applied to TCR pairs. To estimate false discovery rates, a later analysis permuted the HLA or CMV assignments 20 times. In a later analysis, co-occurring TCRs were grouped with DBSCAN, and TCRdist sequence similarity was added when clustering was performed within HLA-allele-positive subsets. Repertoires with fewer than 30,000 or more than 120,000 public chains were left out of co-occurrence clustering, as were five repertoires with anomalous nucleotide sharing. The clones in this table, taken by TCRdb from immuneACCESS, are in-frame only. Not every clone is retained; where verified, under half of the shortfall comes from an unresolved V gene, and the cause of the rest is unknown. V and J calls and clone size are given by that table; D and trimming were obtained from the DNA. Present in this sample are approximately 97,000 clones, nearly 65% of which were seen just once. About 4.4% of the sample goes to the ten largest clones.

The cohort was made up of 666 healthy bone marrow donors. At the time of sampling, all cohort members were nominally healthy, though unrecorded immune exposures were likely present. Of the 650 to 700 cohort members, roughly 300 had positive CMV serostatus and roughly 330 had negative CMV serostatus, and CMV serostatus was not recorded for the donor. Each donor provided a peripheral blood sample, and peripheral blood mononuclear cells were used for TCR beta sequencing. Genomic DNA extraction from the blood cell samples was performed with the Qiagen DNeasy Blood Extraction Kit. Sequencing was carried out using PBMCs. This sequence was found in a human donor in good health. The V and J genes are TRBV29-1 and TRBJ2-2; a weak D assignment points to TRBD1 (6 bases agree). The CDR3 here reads CSELDSSGELFF. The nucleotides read TGCAGCGAGCTGGACAGTTCCGGGGAGCTGTTTTTT.